This T cell receptor (beta chain) was obtained from a study of regulatory T cells in long-lasting Graves disease. The CDR3 spans 15 residues. Looked up from germline, CDR1 is LGHNT and CDR2 is FRNRAP. V lost 5 bases, J lost 7 bases, and 17 bases lay in between. As for time point: newly diagnosed GD, antithyroid drugs for less than 3 months. Extracted PBMC RNA gave rise to the TCR library. Through Arm-PCR of CDR3 regions and iRepertoire HTBI primers, TCR beta libraries were built. MiXCR, applied by TCRdb to the multiplex PCR reads, yields one record per CDR3 protein. The sample has under 700,000 distinct CDR3 sequences; roughly 16% are singletons. This sample was also put to use in a study of T cells in Graves' hyperthyroidism and ophthalmopathy.

The sample in question was peripheral blood mononuclear cells (PBMCs), obtained at new diagnosis, from a patient treated with antithyroid drugs. This rearrangement joins TRBV12-5 to TRBJ1-4; maybe TRBD1 (5 bases). This sequence was found in a woman aged 35-65 years with Graves disease. The CDR3 is CASGPGAGAVEKLFF. CDR3 nucleotides: TGTGCTAGTGGTCCCGGGGCAGGAGCGGTTGAAAAACTGTTTTTT.